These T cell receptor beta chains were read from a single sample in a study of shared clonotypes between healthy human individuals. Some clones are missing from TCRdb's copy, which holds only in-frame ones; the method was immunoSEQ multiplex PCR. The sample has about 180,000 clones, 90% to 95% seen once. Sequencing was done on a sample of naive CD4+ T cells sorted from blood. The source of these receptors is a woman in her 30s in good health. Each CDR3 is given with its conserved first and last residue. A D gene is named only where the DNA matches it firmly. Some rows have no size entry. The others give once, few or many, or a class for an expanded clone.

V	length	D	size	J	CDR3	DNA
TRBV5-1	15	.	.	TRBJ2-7	CASSPTSDSSYEQYF	TGCGCCAGCAGCCCAACCTCCGACAGCTCCTACGAGCAGTACTTC
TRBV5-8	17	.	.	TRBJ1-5	CASSLALDSYSNQPQHF	TGTGCCAGCAGCTTGGCTTTGGACAGTTATAGCAATCAGCCCCAGCATTTT
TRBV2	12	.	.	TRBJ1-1	CASSEGRHLAFF	TGTGCCAGCAGTGAAGGACGGCATTTGGCTTTCTTT
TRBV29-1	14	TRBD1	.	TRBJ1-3	CSVRQGYSGNTIYF	TGCAGCGTTAGACAGGGTTACTCTGGAAACACCATATATTTT
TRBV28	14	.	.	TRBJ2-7	CASSPGLHENEQYF	TGTGCCAGCAGCCCGGGACTTCACGAGAACGAGCAGTACTTC
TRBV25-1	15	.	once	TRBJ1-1	CASSERGDLDTEAFF	TGTGCCAGCAGTGAAAGGGGGGACCTAGACACTGAAGCTTTCTTT
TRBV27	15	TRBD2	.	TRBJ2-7	CASRITSGRAYEQYF	TGTGCCAGCAGAATAACTAGCGGGAGGGCCTACGAGCAGTACTTC
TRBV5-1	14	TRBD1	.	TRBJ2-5	CASSLDRGGETQYF	TGCGCCAGCAGCCTGGACAGGGGAGGGGAGACCCAGTACTTC
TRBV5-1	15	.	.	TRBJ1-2	CASSLTGERGDGYTF	TGCGCCAGCAGCTTGACTGGAGAAAGGGGCGATGGCTACACCTTC
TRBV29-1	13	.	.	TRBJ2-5	CSVERRSQETQYF	TGCAGCGTTGAACGGCGGTCCCAAGAGACCCAGTACTTC
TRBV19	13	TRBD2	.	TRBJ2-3	CASSIDRGGTQYF	TGTGCCAGTAGTATAGATCGCGGGGGTACGCAGTATTTT
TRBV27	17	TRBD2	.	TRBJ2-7	CASSFHGLADTSYEQYF	TGTGCCAGCAGTTTCCATGGACTAGCGGACACCTCCTACGAGCAGTACTTC
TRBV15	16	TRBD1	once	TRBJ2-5	CATSRGWAGGQETQYF	TGTGCCACCAGCAGGGGTTGGGCAGGGGGCCAAGAGACCCAGTACTTC
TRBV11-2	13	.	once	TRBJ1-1	CASSFRDGTEAFF	TGTGCCAGCAGCTTCCGGGACGGCACTGAAGCTTTCTTT
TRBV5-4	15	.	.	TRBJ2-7	CASSFGPGRTYEQYF	TGTGCCAGCAGCTTTGGACCAGGCAGGACCTACGAGCAGTACTTC
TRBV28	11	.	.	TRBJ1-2	CASSPGEGYTF	TGTGCCAGCAGCCCGGGGGAGGGCTACACCTTC
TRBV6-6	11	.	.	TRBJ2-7	CASSFNYEQYF	TGTGCCAGCAGTTTCAACTACGAGCAGTACTTC
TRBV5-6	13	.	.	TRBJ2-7	CASTLWGMYEQYF	TGTGCCAGCACCCTTTGGGGGATGTACGAGCAGTACTTC
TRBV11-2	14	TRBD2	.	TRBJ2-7	CASSLVGLAVEQYF	TGTGCCAGCAGCTTAGTGGGACTAGCTGTCGAGCAGTACTTC
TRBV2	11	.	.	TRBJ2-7	CASSGQYEQYF	TGTGCCAGCAGCGGACAGTACGAGCAGTACTTC
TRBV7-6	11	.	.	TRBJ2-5	CASSTSETQYF	TGTGCCAGCAGCACCTCGGAGACCCAGTACTTC
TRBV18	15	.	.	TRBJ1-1	CASTDGGARNTEAFF	TGTGCCAGCACGGACGGGGGGGCTCGGAACACTGAAGCTTTCTTT
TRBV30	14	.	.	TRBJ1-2	CAWSVSGARGGYTF	TGTGCCTGGAGTGTATCTGGGGCACGGGGTGGCTACACCTTC
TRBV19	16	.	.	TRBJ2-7	CASSREGATVRREQYF	TGTGCCAGTAGTCGGGAGGGGGCAACGGTCCGTCGCGAGCAGTACTTC
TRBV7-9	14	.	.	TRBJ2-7	CASSLEVGFSEQYF	TGTGCCAGCAGCTTAGAGGTGGGGTTTAGCGAGCAGTACTTC
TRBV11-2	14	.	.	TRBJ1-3	CASSRTVSGNTIYF	TGTGCCAGCAGCCGGACGGTCTCTGGAAACACCATATATTTT
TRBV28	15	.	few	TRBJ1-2	CASTTDGHPGYGYTF	TGTGCCAGCACCACGGACGGCCACCCGGGGTATGGCTACACCTTC
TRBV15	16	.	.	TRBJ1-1	CATSRVDRDLTPEAFF	TGTGCCACCAGCAGAGTAGACAGAGACCTAACCCCTGAAGCTTTCTTT
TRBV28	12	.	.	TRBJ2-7	CASSPGQYEQYF	TGTGCCAGCAGTCCAGGACAGTACGAGCAGTACTTC
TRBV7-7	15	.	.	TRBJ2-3	CASSLGLGSTDTQYF	TGTGCCAGCAGCTTAGGGCTCGGTAGCACAGATACGCAGTATTTT
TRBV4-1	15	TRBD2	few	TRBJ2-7	CASSQDGWGGYEQYF	TGCGCCAGCAGCCAAGATGGTTGGGGGGGCTACGAGCAGTACTTC
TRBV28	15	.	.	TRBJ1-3	CASTAGIDSGNTIYF	TGTGCCAGCACCGCAGGCATCGACTCTGGAAACACCATATATTTT
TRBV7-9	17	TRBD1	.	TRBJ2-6	CASRPGTGGTGANVLTF	TGTGCCAGCAGACCCGGGACAGGGGGCACTGGGGCCAACGTCCTGACTTTC
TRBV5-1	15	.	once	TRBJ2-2	CASNAGVVDTGELFF	TGCGCCAGCAACGCAGGGGTCGTCGACACCGGGGAGCTGTTTTTT
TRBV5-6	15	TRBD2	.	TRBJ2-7	CASSPGGTGNYEQYF	TGTGCCAGCAGCCCGGGGGGGACGGGAAACTACGAGCAGTACTTC
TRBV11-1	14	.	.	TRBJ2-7	CASSPRLDSNEQYF	TGTGCCAGCAGCCCCCGACTAGACTCCAACGAGCAGTACTTC
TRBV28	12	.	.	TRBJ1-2	CASSLGDYGYTF	TGTGCCAGCAGTTTAGGGGACTATGGCTACACCTTC
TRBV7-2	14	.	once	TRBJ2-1	CASRAGGSYNEQFF	TGTGCCAGCAGAGCAGGCGGGTCCTACAATGAGCAGTTCTTC
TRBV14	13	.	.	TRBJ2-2	CASSQGLTGELFF	TGTGCCAGCAGCCAAGGATTAACCGGGGAGCTGTTTTTT
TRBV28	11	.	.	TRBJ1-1	CASSLSGEAFF	TGTGCCAGCAGTTTATCAGGTGAAGCTTTCTTT
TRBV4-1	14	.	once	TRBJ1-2	CASSQEDRYYGYTF	TGCGCCAGCAGCCAAGAGGACAGATACTATGGCTACACCTTC
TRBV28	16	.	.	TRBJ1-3	CASSFSGRGHGNTIYF	TGTGCCAGCAGTTTTTCCGGCCGGGGGCATGGAAACACCATATATTTT
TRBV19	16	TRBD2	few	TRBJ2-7	CASSSHMKGTTYEQYF	TGTGCCAGTAGTAGCCACATGAAGGGGACTACCTACGAGCAGTACTTC
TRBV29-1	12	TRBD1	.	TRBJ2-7	CSVGSGTGEQYF	TGCAGCGTGGGGTCGGGGACAGGAGAACAGTACTTC
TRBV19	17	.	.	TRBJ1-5	CASSIAPYNGLNQPQHF	TGTGCCAGTAGTATAGCCCCGTACAACGGTCTTAATCAGCCCCAGCATTTT
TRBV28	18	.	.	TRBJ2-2	CASRAPGQRTFSTGELFF	TGTGCCAGCAGGGCACCGGGACAACGTACTTTCTCCACCGGGGAGCTGTTTTTT
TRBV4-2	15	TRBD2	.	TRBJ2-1	CASSQTSGGYNEQFF	TGTGCCAGCAGCCAAACTAGCGGGGGATACAATGAGCAGTTCTTC
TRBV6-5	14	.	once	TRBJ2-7	CASSDPGKSYEQYF	TGTGCCAGCAGTGACCCGGGAAAGTCCTACGAGCAGTACTTC
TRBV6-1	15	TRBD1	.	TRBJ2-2	CASRFDRVRTGELFF	TGTGCCAGCAGATTCGACAGGGTTAGGACCGGGGAGCTGTTTTTT
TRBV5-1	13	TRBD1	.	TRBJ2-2	CASRGQGAGELFF	TGCGCCAGCAGGGGACAGGGAGCCGGGGAGCTGTTTTTT
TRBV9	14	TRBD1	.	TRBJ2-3	CASSPRGPADTQYF	TGTGCCAGCAGCCCTAGGGGGCCGGCAGATACGCAGTATTTT
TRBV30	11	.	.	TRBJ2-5	CAWGDLGEQYF	TGTGCCTGGGGGGACTTAGGGGAGCAGTACTTC
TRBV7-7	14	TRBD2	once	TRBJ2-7	CASSPERDSYEQYF	TGTGCCAGCAGCCCGGAGCGGGACTCCTACGAGCAGTACTTC
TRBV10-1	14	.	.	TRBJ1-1	CASSLGGTNTEAFF	TGCGCCAGCAGTTTAGGGGGAACGAACACTGAAGCTTTCTTT
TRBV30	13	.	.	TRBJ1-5	CAWSGDSNQPQHF	TGTGCCTGGAGCGGGGATAGCAATCAGCCCCAGCATTTT
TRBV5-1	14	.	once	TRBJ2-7	CASTPLTPHYEQYF	TGCGCCAGCACCCCGCTTACCCCGCACTACGAGCAGTACTTC
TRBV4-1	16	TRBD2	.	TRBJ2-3	CASSQVASGSPGTQYF	TGCGCCAGCAGCCAAGTTGCTAGCGGGTCGCCGGGTACGCAGTATTTT
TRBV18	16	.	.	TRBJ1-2	CASSPPSPIGEYGYTF	TGTGCCAGCTCACCGCCCTCTCCTATCGGCGAGTATGGCTACACCTTC
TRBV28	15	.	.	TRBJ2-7	CASSSPSGGAYEQYF	TGTGCCAGCAGTTCCCCGTCGGGGGGCGCGTACGAGCAGTACTTC
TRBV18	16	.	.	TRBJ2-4	CASSPYREFSKNIQYF	TGTGCCAGCTCACCGTATCGGGAGTTTTCCAAAAACATTCAGTACTTC